This T cell receptor beta chain derives from a study of glioma-infiltrating T cells. Study-wide points: Non-neoplastic patients had below-expected tissue-blood divergence, while all gliomas exceeded expectation. Very few CDR3 sequences were shared between tissue and blood.

This CDR3 has 12 amino acids. The germline gives CDR1 MDHEN, CDR2 SYDVKM. Trimming removed 7 bases from V and 10 bases from J, with 14 bases in between. This clonotype was detected ten times or more. Its antigen remains unknown. TCR alpha and beta CDR3 regions were amplified from RNA using iRepertoire nested multiplex PCR. One-step reverse transcription and amplification started from approximately 100-400 ng of tissue mRNA or PBMC total RNA. MiXCR, run by TCRdb on the multiplex PCR reads, gives a single entry per CDR3 protein. The table lists some 160,000 distinct CDR3 sequences, about 40% of them singletons.

This TCR came from a human donor with low-grade glioma or glioblastoma, undergoing nonglioma brain surgery, or in good health (not recorded which). The sequenced sample consisted of glioma tissue, nonneoplastic brain tissue, or PBMCs (not recorded which). The V and J genes are TRBV28 and TRBJ2-1, with unresolved D. The CDR3 nucleotides read TGTGCCAGCAACCCCCCAGGCCGGGAGCAGTTCTTC. This translates into CASNPPGREQFF.